Presented here are 15 T cell receptor beta chains from one specimen sequenced in a study of immune cell composition in non-small cell lung cancer. Measured with immunoSEQ multiplex PCR; TCRdb has only the in-frame clones, and not every one. The repertoire holds more than 2,500 clones, with about 74% as singletons. The material sequenced was lung tumor tissue. The receptors were gathered from a human donor with non-small cell lung cancer.

The rearrangement joins TRBV5-1 to TRBJ2-5, with D possibly matching TRBD2 (5 bases). Trimming stripped 2 bases from V and 3 bases from J, with 8 bases between. This CDR3 is 13 amino acids long. Germline V gives CDR1 SGHRS, CDR2 YFSETQ. The CDR3 spells CASSLSGKETQYF. CDR3 in DNA: TGCGCCAGCAGCTTAAGCGGAAAAGAGACCCAGTACTTC. Together with reference TRBV5-1 and TRBJ2-5, the CDR3 gives the full variable domain: KAGVTQTPRYLIKTRGQQVTLSCSPISGHRSVSWYQQTPGQGLQFLFEYFSETQRNKGNFPGRFSGRQFSNSRSEMNVSTLELGDSALYLCASSLSGKETQYFGPGTRLLVL.

V gene TRBV5-1 combines with J gene TRBJ2-2; TRBD2 might be the D (6 bases). V dropped 0 bases and J dropped 5 bases, with 11 bases sitting between them. The length of the CDR3 is 15 residues. The germline gives CDR1 SGHRS, CDR2 YFSETQ. CDR3 sequence reads: CASSLGLGGTGELFF. The CDR3 DNA reads as TGCGCCAGCAGCTTGGGTCTAGGAGGGACCGGGGAGCTGTTTTTT.

V and J are TRBV19 and TRBJ2-3; 8 nucleotides agree with TRBD1. Germline V gives CDR1 LNHDA, CDR2 SQIVND (reference sequence). CDR3 length: 14 residues. J lost 2 bases, V lost 5 bases, and 3 bases had no gene match. The CDR3 loop is CASSGDRITDTQYF. In DNA form, the CDR3 reads TGTGCCAGTAGTGGGGACAGGATCACAGATACGCAGTATTTT.

The chain employs TRBV7-2 and TRBJ1-5; D call uncertain. Trimming shortened V by 0 bases and J by 3 bases, and 12 bases separated the two germline ends. Germline CDR1 is SGHTA and CDR2 is FQGNSA. This CDR3 contains 16 residues. The CDR3 region is CASSLALGHLNQPQHF. DNA for the CDR3: TGTGCCAGCAGCTTAGCGCTTGGGCACCTCAATCAGCCCCAGCATTTT.

This clone was counted a few times. The chain recombines TRBV2 with TRBJ1-2; 7 bases fit TRBD1. The CDR3 length is 14 residues. V shed 3 bases and J 8 bases; nucleotides not matched to a gene: 9. Per germline, CDR1 SNHLY and CDR2 FYNNEI. In DNA, the CDR3 is TGTGCCAGCAGTGAGTACAGGGGACATGGCGGCTACACCTTC. Its translation: CASSEYRGHGGYTF.

The chain employs TRBV19 and TRBJ1-5; maybe TRBD1 (5 bases). Trimming stripped 6 bases from V and 3 bases from J, with 9 bases between. This CDR3 contains 13 residues. Germline lookup yields CDR1 LNHDA and CDR2 SQIVND (reference sequence). The CDR3 DNA is TGTGCCAGTAGGGGGCAGAACAATCAGCCCCAGCATTTT. Translated: CASRGQNNQPQHF.

V usage is TRBV5-6 and J usage is TRBJ2-3; D is possibly TRBD2 (5 bases). Germline lookup yields CDR1 SGHDT and CDR2 YYEEEE. CDR3 length equals 16 residues. V was shortened by 4 bases and J by 1 base, with 16 bases between the two germline ends. CDR3 sequence reads: CASSPLLGSGTDTQYF. The CDR3 nucleotides read TGTGCCAGCAGCCCCCTGCTTGGGAGCGGCACAGATACGCAGTATTTT.

The chain recombines TRBV11-3 with TRBJ2-3; 9 bases map to TRBD2. V shed 5 bases, J shed 4 bases, and the junction held 7 bases outside the gene matches. CDR3 length: 15 residues. CDR1 and CDR2 from the germline V gene are SGHNT and YENEEA. DNA for the CDR3: TGTGCCAGCAGCGCTTACGGCGGGGGGGCAGATACGCAGTATTTT. It encodes CASSAYGGGADTQYF.

The rearrangement links TRBV30 to TRBJ1-4; 8 nucleotides agree with TRBD1. In germline, CDR1 is GTSNPN, CDR2 SVGIG (reference sequence). The trim removed 2 bases at V and 3 bases at J, leaving 8 bases unmatched. The CDR3 has 16 residues. The CDR3 here is CAWSWRTGQSNEKLFF. The CDR3 DNA reads as TGTGCCTGGAGTTGGCGGACAGGGCAGTCTAATGAAAAACTGTTTTTT. The variable domain in full, with the rest retrieved from reference TRBV30 and TRBJ1-4, is SQTIHQWPATLVQPVGSPLSLECTVEGTSNPNLYWYRQAAGRGLQLLFYSVGIGQISSEVPQNLSASRPQDRQFILSSKKLLLSDSGFYLCAWSWRTGQSNEKLFFGSGTQLSVL.

The sample holds one count of this clone. V usage is TRBV6-5 and J usage is TRBJ1-4; maybe TRBD1 (5 bases). CDR1 and CDR2 (germline): MNHEY, SVGAGI. Deletions cut 2 bases from V and 4 bases from J, with 11 bases between. The CDR3 length is 15 residues. CDR3 sequence: CASSYGGGVNEKLFF. In DNA form, the CDR3 reads TGTGCCAGCAGTTACGGCGGGGGAGTTAATGAAAAACTGTTTTTT.

CDR3 loop: CASSESSGLAGAEQYF. Here the CDR3 DNA reads TGCGCCAGCAGTGAGTCTTCGGGACTAGCGGGAGCCGAGCAGTACTTC. The V gene is TRBV10-1, the J gene TRBJ2-7; 14 nucleotides match TRBD2. The CDR3 totals 16 residues. After removal of 0 bases from V and 6 bases from J, the junction contained 4 bases not matched to a gene. Germline-derived CDR1 and CDR2 are WNHNN and SYGVQD (reference sequence).

This clone was counted only a few times. This chain connects TRBV19 to TRBJ2-5; 7 nucleotides match TRBD1. This CDR3 comprises 15 residues. J gave up 4 bases and V 1 base, and 6 bases lay outside the gene matches. Germline loops: CDR1 LNHDA, CDR2 SQIVND (reference sequence). In DNA form, the CDR3 reads TGTGCCAGTAGTATAGGTTCGACAGGGCGAGAGACCCAGTACTTC. Protein sequence: CASSIGSTGRETQYF.

V usage is TRBV6-6 and J usage is TRBJ2-7; D call uncertain. With 10 bases removed from V and 2 bases from J, the gap between germline ends came to 12 bases. The germline gives CDR1 MNHNY, CDR2 SVGAGI (reference sequence). The CDR3 extends over 12 amino acids. The CDR3 reads CATRDFTYEQYF. CDR3 sequence (DNA): TGTGCCACCCGCGACTTCACCTACGAGCAGTACTTC.

The V gene is TRBV11-3, the J gene TRBJ2-5; the match to TRBD2 covers 8 bases. V trimming: 6 bases; J trimming: 2 bases; junction bases outside the gene matches: 20. This CDR3 has 19 residues. In germline, CDR1 is SGHNT, CDR2 YENEEA. CDR3 sequence reads: CASRSLSLAERVGQETQYF. CDR3 DNA: TGTGCCAGCAGGAGCCTATCACTAGCGGAGCGGGTTGGGCAAGAGACCCAGTACTTC.

V is TRBV4-1 and J is TRBJ1-2; 7 nucleotides match TRBD1. This CDR3 has 16 amino acids. Germline V gene lookup returns CDR1 MGHRA and CDR2 YSYEKL. Unmatched junction bases numbered 5, after V lost 1 base and J lost 0 bases. CDR3 DNA sequence: TGCGCCAGCAGCCAAGCTGGGACAGCCGCTAACTATGGCTACACCTTC. Residues: CASSQAGTAANYGYTF.